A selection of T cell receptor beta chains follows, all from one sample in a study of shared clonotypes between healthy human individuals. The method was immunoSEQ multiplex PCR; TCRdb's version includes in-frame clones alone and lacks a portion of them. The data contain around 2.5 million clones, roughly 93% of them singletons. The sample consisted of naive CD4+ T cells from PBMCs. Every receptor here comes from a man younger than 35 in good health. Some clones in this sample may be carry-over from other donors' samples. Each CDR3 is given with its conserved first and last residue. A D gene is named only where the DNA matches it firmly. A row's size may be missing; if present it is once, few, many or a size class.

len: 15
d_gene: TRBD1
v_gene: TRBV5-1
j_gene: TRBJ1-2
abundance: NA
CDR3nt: TGCGCCAGCAGCTTAGGGACAGGGGACCTATATGGCTACACCTTC
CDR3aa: CASSLGTGDLYGYTF

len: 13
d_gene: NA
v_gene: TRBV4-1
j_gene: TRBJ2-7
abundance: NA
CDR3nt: TGCGCCAGCAGCCAGAAGGCCGTGACCTGGAGGAACTTC
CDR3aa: CASSQKAVTWRNF

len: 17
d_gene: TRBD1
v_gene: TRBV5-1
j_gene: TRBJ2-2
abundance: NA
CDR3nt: TGCGCCAGCAGCTACCCCCAAGGGACAGGAACGATCGGGGAGCTGTTTTTT
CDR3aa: CASSYPQGTGTIGELFF

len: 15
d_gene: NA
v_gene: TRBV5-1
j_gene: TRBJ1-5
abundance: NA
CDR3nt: TGCGCCAGCAGCTTGGGAAGTGGAGTTAATCAGCCCCAGCATTTT
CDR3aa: CASSLGSGVNQPQHF

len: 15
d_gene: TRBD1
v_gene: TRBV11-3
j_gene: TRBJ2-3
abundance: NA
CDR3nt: TGTGCCAGCAGCGCCGGTGGACAGGGGACAGATACGCAGTATTTT
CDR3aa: CASSAGGQGTDTQYF

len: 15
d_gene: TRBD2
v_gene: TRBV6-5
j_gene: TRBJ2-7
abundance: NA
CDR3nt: TGTGCCAGCAGCCGCACTAGCGGGAGGGGATACGAGCAGTACTTC
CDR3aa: CASSRTSGRGYEQYF

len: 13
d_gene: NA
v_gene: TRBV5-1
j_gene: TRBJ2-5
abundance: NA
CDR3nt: TGCGCCAGCAGCAGGGTAGGTCAAGAGACCCAGTACTTC
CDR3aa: CASSRVGQETQYF

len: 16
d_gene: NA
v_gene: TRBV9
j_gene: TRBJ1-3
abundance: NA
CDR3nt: TGTGCCAGCAGCGAGAGAGCGGACACGGCTGGAAACACCATATATTTT
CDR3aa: CASSERADTAGNTIYF

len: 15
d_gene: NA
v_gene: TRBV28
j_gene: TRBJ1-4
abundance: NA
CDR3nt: TGTGCCAGCAGTTCCGCCGGGGGGCGTAATGAAAAACTGTTTTTT
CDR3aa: CASSSAGGRNEKLFF

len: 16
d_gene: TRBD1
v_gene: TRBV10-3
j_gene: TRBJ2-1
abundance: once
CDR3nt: TGTGCCATCAGTGAGATAACGGGACAGCCTTACAATGAGCAGTTCTTC
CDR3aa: CAISEITGQPYNEQFF

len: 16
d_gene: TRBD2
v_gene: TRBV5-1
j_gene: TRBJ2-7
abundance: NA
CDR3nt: TGCGCCAGCAGCTTAGCGGGAGATGGCCTAACCTACGAGCAGTACTTC
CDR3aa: CASSLAGDGLTYEQYF

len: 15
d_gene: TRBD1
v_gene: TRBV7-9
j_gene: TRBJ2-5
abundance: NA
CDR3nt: TGTGCCAGCAGCCTCCCGAACAGGGGGCAAGAGACCCAGTACTTC
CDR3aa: CASSLPNRGQETQYF

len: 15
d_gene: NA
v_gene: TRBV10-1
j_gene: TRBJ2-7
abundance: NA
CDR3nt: TGCGCCAGCCTCCTAAAGACAGCCAAGACCTACGAGCAGTACTTC
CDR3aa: CASLLKTAKTYEQYF

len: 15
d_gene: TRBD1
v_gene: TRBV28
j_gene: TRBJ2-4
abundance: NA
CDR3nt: TGTGCCAGCAGTTCGGACAGGGGGGGCAAAAACATTCAGTACTTC
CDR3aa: CASSSDRGGKNIQYF

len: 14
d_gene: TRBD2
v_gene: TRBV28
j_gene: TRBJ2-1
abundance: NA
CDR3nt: TGTGCCAGCGGGAGACTAGCGGGTGGGCATGAGCAGTTCTTC
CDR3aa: CASGRLAGGHEQFF

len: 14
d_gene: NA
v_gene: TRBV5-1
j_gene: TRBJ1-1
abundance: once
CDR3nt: TGCGCCAGCAGCTTGGTATCAGGGGACACTGAAGCTTTCTTT
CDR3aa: CASSLVSGDTEAFF

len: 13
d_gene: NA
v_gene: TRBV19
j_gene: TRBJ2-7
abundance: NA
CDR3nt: TGTGCCAGTAGTATTCTGGGGGGAACCGGGCAGTACTTC
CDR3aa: CASSILGGTGQYF

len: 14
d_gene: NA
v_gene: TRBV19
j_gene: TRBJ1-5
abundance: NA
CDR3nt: TGTGCCAGTAGTATAGTTAGGGGTGGGCAGCCCCAGCATTTT
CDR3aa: CASSIVRGGQPQHF

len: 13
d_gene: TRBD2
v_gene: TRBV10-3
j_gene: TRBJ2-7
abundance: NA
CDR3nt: TGTGCCATCAGCAGGAGCGGGAGGTACGAGCAGTACTTC
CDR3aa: CAISRSGRYEQYF

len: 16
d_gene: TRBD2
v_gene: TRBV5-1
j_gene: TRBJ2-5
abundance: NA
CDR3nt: TGCGCCAGCAGCTTGGCGGCTAGCGGACTGCAAGAGACCCAGTACTTC
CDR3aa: CASSLAASGLQETQYF

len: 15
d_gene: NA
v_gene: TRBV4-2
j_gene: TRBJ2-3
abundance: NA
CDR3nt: TGTGCCAGCAGGGCTACGGGACCAAGCACAGATACGCAGTATTTT
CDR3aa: CASRATGPSTDTQYF

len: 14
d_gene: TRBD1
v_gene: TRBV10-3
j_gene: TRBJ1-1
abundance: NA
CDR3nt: TGTGCCATCAGCCCAGGGGGCCATCACACTGAAGCTTTCTTT
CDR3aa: CAISPGGHHTEAFF

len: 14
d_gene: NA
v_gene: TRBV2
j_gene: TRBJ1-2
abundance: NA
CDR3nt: TGTGCCAGCGGGGTGGGCAGGGAAATCTATGGCTACACCTTC
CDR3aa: CASGVGREIYGYTF

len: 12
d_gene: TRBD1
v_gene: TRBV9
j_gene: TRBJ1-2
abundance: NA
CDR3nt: TGTGCCAGCGCCAGGGACAGCTATGGCTACACCTTC
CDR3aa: CASARDSYGYTF

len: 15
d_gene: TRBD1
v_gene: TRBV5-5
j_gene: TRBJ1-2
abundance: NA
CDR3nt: TGTGCCAGCAGCTCCGACAGGGGGAGCGCAAGTGGCTACACCTTC
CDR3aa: CASSSDRGSASGYTF

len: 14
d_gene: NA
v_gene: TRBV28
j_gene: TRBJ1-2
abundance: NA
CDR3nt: TGTGCCAGCAGCTTGACTGGACCGATTAGCGGCTACACCTTC
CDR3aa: CASSLTGPISGYTF

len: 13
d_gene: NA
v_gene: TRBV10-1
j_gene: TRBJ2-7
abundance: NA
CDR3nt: TGCGCCAGCGGCCCGCGAAGCCCCTACGAGCAGTACTTC
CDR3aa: CASGPRSPYEQYF

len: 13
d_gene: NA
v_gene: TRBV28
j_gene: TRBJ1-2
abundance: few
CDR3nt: TGTGCCAGCATCAATTTGGGTGTTCGTGGCTACACCTTC
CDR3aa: CASINLGVRGYTF

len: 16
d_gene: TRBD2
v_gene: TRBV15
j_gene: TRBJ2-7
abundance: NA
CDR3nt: TGTGCCACCAGCAGAGATCTTGCGGGAGGGATCCACGAGCAGTACTTC
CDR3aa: CATSRDLAGGIHEQYF

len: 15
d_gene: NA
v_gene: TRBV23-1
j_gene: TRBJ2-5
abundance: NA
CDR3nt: TGCGCCAGCACCACGCTTTACTTCCCTGCAGAGACCCAGTACTTC
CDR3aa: CASTTLYFPAETQYF

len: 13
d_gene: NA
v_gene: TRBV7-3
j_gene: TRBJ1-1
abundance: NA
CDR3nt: TGTGCCAGCAGCGCTGGACAGAACACTGAAGCTTTCTTT
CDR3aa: CASSAGQNTEAFF

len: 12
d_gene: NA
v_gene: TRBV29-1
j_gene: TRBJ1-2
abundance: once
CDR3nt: TGCAGCGTAGCCCCGGTACCTTGGGGCTACACCTTC
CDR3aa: CSVAPVPWGYTF

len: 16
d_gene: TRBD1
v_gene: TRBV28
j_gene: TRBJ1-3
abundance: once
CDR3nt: TGTGCCAGCAGTTTAAGGGGGCGTACTGCTGGAAACACCATATATTTT
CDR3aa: CASSLRGRTAGNTIYF

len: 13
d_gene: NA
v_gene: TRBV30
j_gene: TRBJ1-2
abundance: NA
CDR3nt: TGTGCCTGGAGTGGCCAGGCTAACTCTGGCTACACCTTC
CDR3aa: CAWSGQANSGYTF

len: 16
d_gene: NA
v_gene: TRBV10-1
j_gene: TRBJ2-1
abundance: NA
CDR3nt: TGCGCCAGCAGTGAGAGTGGGCTAGTGGATCGGAATGAGCAGTTCTTC
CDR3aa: CASSESGLVDRNEQFF

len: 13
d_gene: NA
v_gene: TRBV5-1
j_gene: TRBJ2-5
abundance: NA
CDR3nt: TGCGCCAGCACCCGGGACCCCCACGAGACCCAGTACTTC
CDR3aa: CASTRDPHETQYF

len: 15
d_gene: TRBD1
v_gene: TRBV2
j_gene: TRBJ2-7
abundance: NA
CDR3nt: TGTGCCAGCAGTCGTACCGGGACAGGGCTCCCCGAGCAGTACTTC
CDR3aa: CASSRTGTGLPEQYF

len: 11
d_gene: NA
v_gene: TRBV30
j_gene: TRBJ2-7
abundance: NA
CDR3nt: TGTGCCTGGAGTCGCAGTTCCGGGCAGTACTTC
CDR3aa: CAWSRSSGQYF

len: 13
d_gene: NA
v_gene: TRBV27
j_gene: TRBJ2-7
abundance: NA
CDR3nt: TGTGCCAGCGGGCCAGGGGGGTCCTACGAGCAGTACTTC
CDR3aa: CASGPGGSYEQYF

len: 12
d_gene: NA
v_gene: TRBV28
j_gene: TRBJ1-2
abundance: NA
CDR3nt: TGTGCCAGCAGTCTCTCCGACTATGGCTACACCTTC
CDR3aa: CASSLSDYGYTF

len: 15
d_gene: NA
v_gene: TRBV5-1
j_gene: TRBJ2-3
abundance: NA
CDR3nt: TGCGCCAGCAGCTTGGTCGGGAGTGGGACAGATACGCAGTATTTT
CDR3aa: CASSLVGSGTDTQYF

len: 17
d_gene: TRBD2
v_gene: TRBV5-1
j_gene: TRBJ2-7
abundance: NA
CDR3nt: TGCGCCAGCAGCTCGGGACTAGCGGGAATCGAGTATTACGAGCAGTACTTC
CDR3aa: CASSSGLAGIEYYEQYF

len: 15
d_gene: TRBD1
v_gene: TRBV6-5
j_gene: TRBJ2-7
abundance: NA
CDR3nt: TGTGCCAGCAGTCTAAACCGGGACAGGGCATCCGAGCAGTACTTC
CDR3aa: CASSLNRDRASEQYF

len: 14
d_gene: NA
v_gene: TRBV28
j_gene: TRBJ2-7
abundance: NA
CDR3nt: TGTGCCACCATGCTTCCTGGTCCTTCCTACGAGCAGTACTTC
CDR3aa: CATMLPGPSYEQYF

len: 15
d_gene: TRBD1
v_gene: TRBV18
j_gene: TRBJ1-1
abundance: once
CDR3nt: TGTGCCAGCTCACCAAAGATACAGGGGCTTGCTGAAGCTTTCTTT
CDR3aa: CASSPKIQGLAEAFF

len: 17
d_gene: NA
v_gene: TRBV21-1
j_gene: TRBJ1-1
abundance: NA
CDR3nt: TGTGCCAGCAGCAAAGTGGGGACAGGGGTCATGAACACTGAAGCTTTCTTT
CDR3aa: CASSKVGTGVMNTEAFF

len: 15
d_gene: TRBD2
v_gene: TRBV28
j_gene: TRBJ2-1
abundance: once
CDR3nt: TGTGCCAGCATTCGGACTAGCGGGAGTTTTGGTGAGCAGTTCTTC
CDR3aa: CASIRTSGSFGEQFF

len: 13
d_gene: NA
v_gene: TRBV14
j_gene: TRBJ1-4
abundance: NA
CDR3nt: TGTGCCAGCAGCCAAGAATTTAGGTCAAAACTGTTTTTT
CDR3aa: CASSQEFRSKLFF

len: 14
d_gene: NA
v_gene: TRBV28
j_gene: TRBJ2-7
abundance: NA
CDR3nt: TGTGCCAGCAGTCCTGGACCGCTGGCCTACGAGCAGTACTTC
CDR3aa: CASSPGPLAYEQYF

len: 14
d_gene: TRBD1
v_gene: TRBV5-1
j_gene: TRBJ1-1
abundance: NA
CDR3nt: TGCGCCAGCAGCTTGGAGGGGGCCGAAACTGAAGCTTTCTTT
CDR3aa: CASSLEGAETEAFF